What follows are 20 T cell receptor beta chains derived from one specimen sequenced in a study of CD8+CD57+ T cells in acquired aplastic anemia. Those patients picked for sequencing had displayed CD8+CD57+ cell expansion on flow cytometry. Profiling of TCR beta VDJ combinations and CDR3 sequences used genomic DNA as template. MiXCR, run by TCRdb on the reads, gives a single entry per CDR3 protein. The table includes around 200,000 distinct CDR3 sequences, about half detected once. The sample was sorted CD4+, CD8+, or CD8+CD57+ T cells (not recorded which) from PBMCs. Receptors were obtained from a human donor with aplastic anemia.

This clonotype showed up many times. The chain combines TRBV3-1 with TRBJ1-6; D is undetermined. The CDR3 loop spans 14 amino acids. In germline, CDR1 is LGHDT, CDR2 YNNKEL (reference sequence). Trimming pared 0 bases from V and 7 bases from J, leaving 7 bases between. CDR3 in amino acids: CASSQDGQNSPLHF. The DNA of the CDR3 is TGTGCCAGCAGCCAAGATGGGCAGAATTCACCCCTCCACTTT.

For this clonotype: Since a much larger clone is just one base distant, this may be a read error. The DNA is omitted, as the CDR3 cannot be located on it reliably, and the CDR3 follows TCRdb's listing. The CDR3 is CASSWTGVGSGNTTYF. This rearrangement joins TRBV5-1 to TRBJ1-3; the DNA was not compared with TRBD1, the D call given in the table. Termini included, the CDR3 measures 16 amino acids. Per the germline V gene, CDR1 is SGHRS and CDR2 is YFSETQ.

V usage is TRBV19 and J usage is TRBJ1-5, with D hard to call. The V gene lost 3 bases and the J gene lost 7 bases, with 13 bases spanning the gap. The germline V gene has CDR1 LNHDA and CDR2 SQIVND (reference sequence). This CDR3 comprises 14 residues. The CDR3 DNA follows: TGTGCCAGTAGTATTGTGTGGGGAGAGCAGCCCCAGCATTTT. Its protein product is CASSIVWGEQPQHF. Looking up the rest from reference TRBV19 and TRBJ1-5 gives the full variable domain: DGGITQSPKYLFRKEGQNVTLSCEQNLNHDAMYWYRQDPGQGLRLIYYSQIVNDFQKGDIAEGYSVSREKKESFPLTVTSAQKNPTAFYLCASSIVWGEQPQHFGDGTRLSIL.

The J gene is TRBJ2-3, the V gene TRBV29-1; no clear D gene. The CDR3 extends over 12 amino acids. CDR1 is SQVTM and CDR2 is ANQGSEA in the germline V gene. The V end lost 3 bases, the J end lost 0 bases, and 4 bases lay between the germline ends. The CDR3 DNA reads as TGCAGCGTTGAGGTTAGCACAGATACGCAGTATTTT. Amino acid sequence: CSVEVSTDTQYF.

This clonotype was recorded once. The chain recombines TRBV12-3 or TRBV12-4 with TRBJ2-7; TRBD1 aligns across 10 bases. The CDR3 covers 13 residues. J gave up 2 bases and V 5 bases, and 0 bases lay outside the gene matches. The CDR3 DNA reads TGTGCCAGCAGTGACAGGGGGCCCTACGAGCAGTACTTC. Protein: CASSDRGPYEQYF.

This chain uses TRBV7-8 with TRBJ1-2; maybe TRBD1 (6 bases). V was cut by 6 bases and J by 8 bases, with 13 bases left in between. This CDR3 spans 12 amino acids. CDR1 is SGHVS and CDR2 is FQNEAQ in the germline V gene. The CDR3 is CASSREDRGYTF. The CDR3 DNA reads TGTGCCAGCAGTCGGGAAGACAGGGGCTACACCTTC.

The chain joins TRBV5-1 to TRBJ1-6; TRBD1 matches 8 bases. Germline CDR1 is SGHRS and CDR2 is YFSETQ. The CDR3 spans 13 residues. The DNA for the CDR3 is TGCGCAAGCGGCTCGGACAGGGATTCACCCCTCCACTTT. Encoded protein: CASGSDRDSPLHF.

The genes are TRBV7-2 and TRBJ2-7; 9 positions agree with TRBD2. V gave up 5 bases and J gave up 0 bases; unmatched junction bases: 8. The length of the CDR3 is 16 residues. Germline V gene data show CDR1 as SGHTA and CDR2 as FQGNSA. The CDR3 bases are TGTGCCAGCAGCCAAGATAGCGGGGGCACCTCCTACGAGCAGTACTTC. As protein: CASSQDSGGTSYEQYF.

This clonotype was recorded at least ten times. The V gene is TRBV2, the J gene TRBJ1-1; the match to TRBD1 covers 8 bases. The CDR3 contains 17 residues. With 7 bases clipped from V and 1 base from J, the junction kept 14 bases outside the gene matches. Germline V gene lookup returns CDR1 SNHLY and CDR2 FYNNEI. CDR3 in DNA: TGTGCCAGCATCAGAACCGGGACAGGCAGGGGGAACACTGAAGCTTTCTTT. It yields the protein CASIRTGTGRGNTEAFF.

This clonotype was seen repeatedly, ten times or more. This CDR3 is CASSLGRAWPQHF. CDR3 coding DNA: TGTGCCAGCAGTTTAGGGCGGGCTTGGCCCCAGCATTTT. The gene calls are TRBV28 and TRBJ1-5; D not certain. Germline-derived CDR1 and CDR2 are MDHEN and SYDVKM. The V gene lost 2 bases and the J gene lost 9 bases, with 11 bases spanning the gap. The CDR3 totals 13 residues. Full variable domain (rest looked up from reference TRBV28 and TRBJ1-5): DVKVTQSSRYLVKRTGEKVFLECVQDMDHENMFWYRQDPGLGLRLIYFSYDVKMKEKGDIPEGYSVSREKKERFSLILESASTNQTSMYLCASSLGRAWPQHFGDGTRLSIL.

The chain combines TRBV20-1 with TRBJ1-2; D remains ambiguous. Trimming removed 5 bases at V and 8 bases at J, with 15 bases between. The CDR3 sequence is 12 residues long. Germline V gene data show CDR1 as DFQATT and CDR2 as SNEGSKA (reference sequence). The CDR3 here is CSAERAAGGYTF. The CDR3 nucleotides read TGCAGTGCTGAGAGGGCCGCGGGAGGCTACACCTTC.

The chain links TRBV14 to TRBJ2-7; 9 bases align to TRBD1. V dropped 4 bases and J dropped 3; count of bases not matched to a gene: 4. CDR3 length: 14 residues. From germline, CDR1 is SGHDN and CDR2 FVKESK. The CDR3 region is CASSRTGGSYEQYF. In nucleotides, the CDR3 is TGTGCCAGCAGCCGAACAGGGGGCAGCTACGAGCAGTACTTC.

The V and J genes are TRBV7-2 and TRBJ2-3; 7 nucleotides agree with TRBD1. The CDR3 spans 13 residues. With 1 base clipped from V and 6 bases from J, the junction kept 1 base outside the gene matches. CDR1 and CDR2 from the germline V gene are SGHTA and FQGNSA. The CDR3 DNA sequence: TGTGCCAGCAGCTTAGGACAGGGTGATACGCAGTATTTT. It specifies CASSLGQGDTQYF.

This clonotype has ten or more counts. This chain connects TRBV2 to TRBJ1-2; D remains unclear. V was shortened by 6 bases and J by 0 bases, with 8 bases between the two germline ends. The CDR3 spans 13 residues. CDR1 is SNHLY and CDR2 is FYNNEI in the germline V gene. For the CDR3, the DNA is TGTGCCAGCAGCATGACACCTAACTATGGCTACACCTTC. It encodes CASSMTPNYGYTF.

The table lists this clonotype with a count of one. The rearrangement uses TRBV7-8 and TRBJ1-1; D perhaps matches TRBD1 (6 bases). CDR1 SGHVS and CDR2 FQNEAQ come from the germline V gene. Trimming removed 5 bases at V and 4 bases at J, with 14 bases between. CDR3 length: 14 amino acids. This chain's CDR3 is CASSVNRVSTEAFF. The CDR3 nucleotides read TGTGCCAGCAGCGTAAACAGGGTGAGCACTGAAGCTTTCTTT. The full variable domain, in which reference TRBV7-8 and TRBJ1-1 provide the parts outside the CDR3, is GAGVSQSPRYKVAKRGQDVALRCDPISGHVSLFWYQQALGQGPEFLTYFQNEAQLDKSGLPSDRFFAERPEGSVSTLKIQRTQQEDSAVYLCASSVNRVSTEAFFGQGTRLTVV.

V is TRBV7-2 and J is TRBJ2-1; TRBD2 agrees at 12 bases. CDR1 is SGHTA and CDR2 is FQGNSA in the germline V gene. V trimming: 5 bases; J trimming: 7 bases; junction bases outside the gene matches: 6. This CDR3 contains 15 residues. The CDR3 here is CASSQSSGGGNEQFF. The CDR3 bases are TGTGCCAGCAGCCAATCTAGCGGGGGGGGGAATGAGCAGTTCTTC.

This clonotype was observed many times. This chain joins TRBV20-1 and TRBJ2-1; D is perhaps TRBD2 (5 bases). Trimming took 6 bases from V and 13 from J, leaving 13 bases between them. The germline CDR1 and CDR2 sequences are DFQATT and SNEGSKA (reference sequence). The CDR3 sequence is 10 residues long. The CDR3 sequence: CSARGPLQFF. CDR3 bases: TGCAGTGCCCGGGGTCCTTTACAGTTCTTC.

This clonotype occurred many times. The chain recombines TRBV2 with TRBJ1-4; the D is unclear. The V end lost 7 bases, the J end lost 3 bases, and 15 bases lay between the germline ends. Germline V CDR1 and CDR2: SNHLY, FYNNEI. The CDR3 covers 15 residues. In DNA, the CDR3 is TGTGCCAGCAACCCACAGACATCGGCTAATGAAAAACTGTTTTTT. Translation gives CASNPQTSANEKLFF.

This clonotype was detected many times. The rearrangement joins TRBV28 to TRBJ1-2; D gene uncertain. Germline CDR1 reads MDHEN; CDR2 reads SYDVKM. The CDR3 is 12 residues long. V was trimmed by 4 bases and J by 9 bases, leaving 12 bases between them. CDR3 coding DNA: TGTGCCAGCAGTTGGGCTGGAAAGAGCTACACCTTC. Protein: CASSWAGKSYTF.

V is TRBV27 and J is TRBJ2-7, with D hard to call. Between the trimmed V and J ends, which lost 4 bases and 2 bases, there was a span of 9 bases. The CDR3 has 13 residues. Germline CDR1 is MNHEY and CDR2 is SMNVEV (reference sequence). The CDR3 is CASSSTRTYEQYF. Here the CDR3 DNA reads TGTGCCAGCAGTTCGACCAGGACCTACGAGCAGTACTTC.